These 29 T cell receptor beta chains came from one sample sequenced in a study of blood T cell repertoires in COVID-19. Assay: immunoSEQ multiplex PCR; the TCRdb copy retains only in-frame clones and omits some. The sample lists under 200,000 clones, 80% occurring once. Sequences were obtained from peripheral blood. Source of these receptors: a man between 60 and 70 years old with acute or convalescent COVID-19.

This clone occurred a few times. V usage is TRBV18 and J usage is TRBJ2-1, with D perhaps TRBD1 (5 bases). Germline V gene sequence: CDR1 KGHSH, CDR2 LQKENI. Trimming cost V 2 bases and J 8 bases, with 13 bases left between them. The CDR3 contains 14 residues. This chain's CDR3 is CASSPSAGLDEQFF. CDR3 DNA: TGTGCCAGCTCACCATCAGCAGGGTTGGATGAGCAGTTCTTC.

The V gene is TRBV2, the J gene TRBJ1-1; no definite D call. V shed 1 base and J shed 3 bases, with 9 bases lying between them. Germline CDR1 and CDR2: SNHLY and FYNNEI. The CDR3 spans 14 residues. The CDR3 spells CASSEERGYTEAFF. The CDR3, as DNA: TGTGCCAGCAGTGAAGAGAGAGGGTACACTGAAGCTTTCTTT.

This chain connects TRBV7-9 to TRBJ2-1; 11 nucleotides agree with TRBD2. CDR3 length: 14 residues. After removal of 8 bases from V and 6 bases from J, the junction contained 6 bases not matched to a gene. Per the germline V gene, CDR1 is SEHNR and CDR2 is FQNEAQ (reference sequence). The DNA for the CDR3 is TGTGCCAGCGGTCTAGCGGGAGGAACCAATGAGCAGTTCTTC. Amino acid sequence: CASGLAGGTNEQFF.

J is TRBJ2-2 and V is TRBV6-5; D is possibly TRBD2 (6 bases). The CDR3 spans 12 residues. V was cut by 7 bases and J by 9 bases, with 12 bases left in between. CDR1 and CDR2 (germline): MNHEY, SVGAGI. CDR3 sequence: CASNQGGRELFF. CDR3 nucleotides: TGTGCCAGCAACCAGGGCGGGAGGGAGCTGTTTTTT.

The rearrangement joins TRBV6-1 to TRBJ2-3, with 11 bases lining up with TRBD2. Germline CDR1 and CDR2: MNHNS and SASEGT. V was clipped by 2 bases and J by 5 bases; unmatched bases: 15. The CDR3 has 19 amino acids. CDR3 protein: CASSEWPPLAGGQGDTQYF. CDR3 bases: TGTGCCAGCAGTGAATGGCCCCCCTTAGCGGGGGGGCAAGGAGATACGCAGTATTTT.

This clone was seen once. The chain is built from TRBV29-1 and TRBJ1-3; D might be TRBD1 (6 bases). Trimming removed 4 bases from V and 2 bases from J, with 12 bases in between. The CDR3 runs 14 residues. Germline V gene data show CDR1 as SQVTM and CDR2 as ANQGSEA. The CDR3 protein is CSVAARGPGNTIYF. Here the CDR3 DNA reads TGCAGCGTTGCCGCCAGGGGTCCTGGAAACACCATATATTTT.

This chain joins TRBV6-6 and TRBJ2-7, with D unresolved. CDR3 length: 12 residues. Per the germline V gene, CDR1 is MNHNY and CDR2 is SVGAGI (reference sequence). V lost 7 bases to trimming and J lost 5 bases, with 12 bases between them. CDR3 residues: CASTPNRNEQYF. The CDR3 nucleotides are TGTGCCAGCACCCCTAACAGAAACGAGCAGTACTTC.

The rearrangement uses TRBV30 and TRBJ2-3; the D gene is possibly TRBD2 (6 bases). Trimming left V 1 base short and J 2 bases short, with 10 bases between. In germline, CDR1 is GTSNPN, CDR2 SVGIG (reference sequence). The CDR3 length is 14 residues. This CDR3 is CAWSGRVVTDTQYF. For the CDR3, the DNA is TGTGCCTGGAGTGGGAGGGTAGTCACAGATACGCAGTATTTT.

The CDR3 protein is CASSLEGVGVQPQHF. CDR3 DNA sequence: TGCGCCAGCAGCTTGGAAGGGGTTGGGGTTCAGCCCCAGCATTTT. The chain links TRBV5-1 to TRBJ1-5; possible D gene TRBD1, 5 bases. Trimming shortened V by 0 bases and J by 6 bases, and 13 bases separated the two germline ends. The germline gives CDR1 SGHRS, CDR2 YFSETQ. This CDR3 is built from 15 residues.

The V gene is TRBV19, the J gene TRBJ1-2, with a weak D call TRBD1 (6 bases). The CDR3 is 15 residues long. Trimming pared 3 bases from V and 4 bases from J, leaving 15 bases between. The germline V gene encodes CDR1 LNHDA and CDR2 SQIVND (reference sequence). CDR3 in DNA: TGTGCCAGTAGTATCCGGGGGGCGCTGGTCTATGGCTACACCTTC. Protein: CASSIRGALVYGYTF.

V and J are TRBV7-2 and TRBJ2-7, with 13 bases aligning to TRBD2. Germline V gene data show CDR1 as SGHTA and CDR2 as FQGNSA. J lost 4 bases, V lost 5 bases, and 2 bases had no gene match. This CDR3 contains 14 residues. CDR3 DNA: TGTGCCAGCAGCAGGACTAGCGGGGGATACGAGCAGTACTTC. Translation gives CASSRTSGGYEQYF. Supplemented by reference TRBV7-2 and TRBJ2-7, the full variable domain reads GAGVSQSPSNKVTEKGKDVELRCDPISGHTALYWYRQSLGQGLEFLIYFQGNSAPDKSGLPSDRFSAERTGGSVSTLTIQRTQQEDSAVYLCASSRTSGGYEQYFGPGTRLTVT.

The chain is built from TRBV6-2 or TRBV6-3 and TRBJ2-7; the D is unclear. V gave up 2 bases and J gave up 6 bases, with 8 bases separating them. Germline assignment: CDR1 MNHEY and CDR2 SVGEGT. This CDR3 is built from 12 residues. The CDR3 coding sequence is TGTGCCAGCAGTTACCTCGTGAGCGAGCAGTACTTC. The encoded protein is CASSYLVSEQYF.

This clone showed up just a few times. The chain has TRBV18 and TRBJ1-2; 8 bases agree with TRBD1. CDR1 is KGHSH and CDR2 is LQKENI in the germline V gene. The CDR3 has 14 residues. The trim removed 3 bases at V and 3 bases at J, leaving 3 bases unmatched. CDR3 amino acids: CASSPQGADYGYTF. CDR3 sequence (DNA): TGTGCCAGCTCACCTCAGGGGGCCGACTATGGCTACACCTTC.

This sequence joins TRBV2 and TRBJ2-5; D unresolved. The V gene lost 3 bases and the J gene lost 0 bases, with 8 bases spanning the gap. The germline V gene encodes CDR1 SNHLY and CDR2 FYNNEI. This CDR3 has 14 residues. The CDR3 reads CASSEAANQETQYF. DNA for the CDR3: TGTGCCAGCAGTGAGGCTGCAAACCAAGAGACCCAGTACTTC.

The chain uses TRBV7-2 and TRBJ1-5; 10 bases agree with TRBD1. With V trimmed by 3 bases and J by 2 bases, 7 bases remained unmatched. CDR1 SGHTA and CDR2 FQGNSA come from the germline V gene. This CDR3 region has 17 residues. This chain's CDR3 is CASSLGTGALGNQPQHF. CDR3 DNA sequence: TGTGCCAGCAGCTTGGGGACAGGGGCGTTAGGCAATCAGCCCCAGCATTTT.

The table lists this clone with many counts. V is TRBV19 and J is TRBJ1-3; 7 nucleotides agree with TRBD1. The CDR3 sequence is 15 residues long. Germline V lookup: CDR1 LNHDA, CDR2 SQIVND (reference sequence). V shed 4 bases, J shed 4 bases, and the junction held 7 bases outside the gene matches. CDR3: CASSTSPTGGNTIYF. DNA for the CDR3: TGTGCCAGTAGTACCTCTCCGACAGGGGGAAACACCATATATTTT.

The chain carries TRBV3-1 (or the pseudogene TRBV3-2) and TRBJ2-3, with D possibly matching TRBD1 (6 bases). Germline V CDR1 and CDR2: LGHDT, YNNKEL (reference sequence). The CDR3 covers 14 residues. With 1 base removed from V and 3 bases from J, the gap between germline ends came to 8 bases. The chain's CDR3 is CASSQGQETDTQYF. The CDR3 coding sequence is TGTGCCAGCAGCCAAGGACAGGAAACAGATACGCAGTATTTT.

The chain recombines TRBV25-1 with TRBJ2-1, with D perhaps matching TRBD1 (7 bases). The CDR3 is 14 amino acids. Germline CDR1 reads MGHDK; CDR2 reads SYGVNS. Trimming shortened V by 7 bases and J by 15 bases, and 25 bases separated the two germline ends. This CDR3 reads CASMTTGLRGKAFF. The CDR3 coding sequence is TGTGCCAGCATGACGACAGGGCTGCGCGGGAAGGCGTTCTTC.

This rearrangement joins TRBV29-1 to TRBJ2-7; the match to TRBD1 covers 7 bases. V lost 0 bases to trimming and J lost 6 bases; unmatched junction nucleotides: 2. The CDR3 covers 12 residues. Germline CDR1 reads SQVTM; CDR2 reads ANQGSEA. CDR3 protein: CSVEEQGSEQYF. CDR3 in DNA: TGCAGCGTTGAAGAACAGGGGAGCGAGCAGTACTTC.

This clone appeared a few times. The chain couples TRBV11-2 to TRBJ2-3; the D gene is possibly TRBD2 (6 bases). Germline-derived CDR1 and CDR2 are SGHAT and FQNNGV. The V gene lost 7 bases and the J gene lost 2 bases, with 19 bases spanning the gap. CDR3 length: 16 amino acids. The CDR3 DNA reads TGTGCCAGCACCAAGCGGGTACTAGCTCCCACAGATACGCAGTATTTT. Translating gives CASTKRVLAPTDTQYF.

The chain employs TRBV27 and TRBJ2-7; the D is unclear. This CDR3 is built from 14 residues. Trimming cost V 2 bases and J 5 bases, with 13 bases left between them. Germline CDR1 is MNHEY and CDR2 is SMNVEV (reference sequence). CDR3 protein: CASSLTRYANEQYF. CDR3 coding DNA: TGTGCCAGCAGTTTAACCCGTTACGCTAACGAGCAGTACTTC.

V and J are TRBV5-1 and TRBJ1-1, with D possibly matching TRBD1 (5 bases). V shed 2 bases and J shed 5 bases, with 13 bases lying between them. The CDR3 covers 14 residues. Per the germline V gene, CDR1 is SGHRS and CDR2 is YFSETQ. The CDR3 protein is CASSLVRGKTEAFF. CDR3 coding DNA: TGCGCCAGCAGCTTAGTAAGGGGTAAAACTGAAGCTTTCTTT.

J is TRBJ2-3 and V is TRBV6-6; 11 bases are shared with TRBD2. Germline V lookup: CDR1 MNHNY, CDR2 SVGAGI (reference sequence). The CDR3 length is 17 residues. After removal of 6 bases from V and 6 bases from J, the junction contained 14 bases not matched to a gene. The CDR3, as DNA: TGTGCCAGCAGACGAGATATTAGCGGGAGGGCCGGGGATACGCAGTATTTT. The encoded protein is CASRRDISGRAGDTQYF.

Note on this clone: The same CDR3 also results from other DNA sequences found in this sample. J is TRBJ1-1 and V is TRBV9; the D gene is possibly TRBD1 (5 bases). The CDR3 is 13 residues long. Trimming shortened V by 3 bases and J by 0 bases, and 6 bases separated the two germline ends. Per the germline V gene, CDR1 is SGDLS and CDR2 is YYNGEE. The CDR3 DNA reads TGTGCCAGCAGCGGGGGCATGAACACTGAAGCTTTCTTT. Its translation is CASSGGMNTEAFF. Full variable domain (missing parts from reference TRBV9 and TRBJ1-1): DSGVTQTPKHLITATGQRVTLRCSPRSGDLSVYWYQQSLDQGLQFLIQYYNGEERAKGNILERFSAQQFPDLHSELNLSSLELGDSALYFCASSGGMNTEAFFGQGTRLTVV.

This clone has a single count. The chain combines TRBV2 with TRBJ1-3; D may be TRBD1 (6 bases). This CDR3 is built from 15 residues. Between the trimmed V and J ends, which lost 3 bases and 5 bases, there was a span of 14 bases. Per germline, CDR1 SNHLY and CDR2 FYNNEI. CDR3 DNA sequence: TGTGCCAGCAGTGACGGCTTACAGGGAAGAAACACCATATATTTT. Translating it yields CASSDGLQGRNTIYF.

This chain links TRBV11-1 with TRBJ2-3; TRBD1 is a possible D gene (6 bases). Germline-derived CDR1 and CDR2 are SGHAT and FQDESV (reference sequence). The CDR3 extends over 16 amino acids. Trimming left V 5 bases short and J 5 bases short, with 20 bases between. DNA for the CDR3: TGTGCCAGCAGCGTCTCCGGGACAACGGCCGGAGATACGCAGTATTTT. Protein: CASSVSGTTAGDTQYF. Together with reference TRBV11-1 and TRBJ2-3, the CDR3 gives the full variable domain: EAEVAQSPRYKITEKSQAVAFWCDPISGHATLYWYRQILGQGPELLVQFQDESVVDDSQLPKDRFSAERLKGVDSTLKIQPAELGDSAMYLCASSVSGTTAGDTQYFGPGTRLTVL.

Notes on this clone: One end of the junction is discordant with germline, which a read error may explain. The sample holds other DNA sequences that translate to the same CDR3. CDR3 amino acids: CASSLDRNQPQHF. CDR3 bases: TGTGCCAGCAGCCTAGACAGAAATCAGCCCCAGCATTTT. J is TRBJ1-5 and V is TRBV11-2, with a tentative D call TRBD1 (5 bases). The CDR3 loop spans 13 amino acids. The germline V gene has CDR1 SGHAT and CDR2 FQNNGV. The full variable domain, rest sourced from reference TRBV11-2 and TRBJ1-5, is EAGVAQSPRYKIIEKRQSVAFWCNPISGHATLYWYQQILGQGPKLLIQFQNNGVVDDSQLPKDRFSAERLKGVDSTLKIQPAKLEDSAVYLCASSLDRNQPQHFGDGTRLSIL.

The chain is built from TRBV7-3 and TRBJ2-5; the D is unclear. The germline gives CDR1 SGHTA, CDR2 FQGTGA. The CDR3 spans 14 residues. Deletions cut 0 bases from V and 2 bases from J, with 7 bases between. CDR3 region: CASSLTPGQETQYF. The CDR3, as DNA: TGTGCCAGCAGCTTAACTCCGGGTCAAGAGACCCAGTACTTC.

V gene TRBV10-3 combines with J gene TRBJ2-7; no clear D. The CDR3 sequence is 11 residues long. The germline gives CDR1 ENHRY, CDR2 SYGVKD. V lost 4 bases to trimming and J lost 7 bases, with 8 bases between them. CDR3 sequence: CAISGTREQYF. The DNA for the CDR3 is TGTGCCATCAGTGGAACGAGAGAGCAGTACTTC.